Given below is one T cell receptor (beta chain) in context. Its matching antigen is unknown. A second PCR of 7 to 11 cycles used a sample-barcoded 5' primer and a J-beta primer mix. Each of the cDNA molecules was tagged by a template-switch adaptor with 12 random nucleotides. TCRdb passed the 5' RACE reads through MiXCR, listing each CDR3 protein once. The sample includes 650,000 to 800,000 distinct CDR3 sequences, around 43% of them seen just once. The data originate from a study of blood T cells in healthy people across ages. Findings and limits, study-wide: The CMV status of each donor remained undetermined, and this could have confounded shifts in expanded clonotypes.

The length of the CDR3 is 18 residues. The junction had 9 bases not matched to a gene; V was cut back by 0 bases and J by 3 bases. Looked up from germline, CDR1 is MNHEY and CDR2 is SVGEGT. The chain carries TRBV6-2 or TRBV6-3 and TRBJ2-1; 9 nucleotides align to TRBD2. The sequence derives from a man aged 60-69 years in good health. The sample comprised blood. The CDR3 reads CASSYSPNRLAVYNEQFF. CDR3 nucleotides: TGTGCCAGCAGTTACTCGCCTAATCGACTAGCGGTCTACAATGAGCAGTTCTTC.